A single count supports the clone carrying this T cell receptor beta chain. Its antigen is still unknown. CDR3 size: 16 residues. Germline CDR1 DFQATT, CDR2 SNEGSKA (reference sequence). V trimming: 6 bases; J trimming: 0 bases; junction bases outside the gene matches: 9. Blood genomic DNA input for TRB amplification was about 250-500 ng. Multiplex PCR with BIOMED2 TRB-A/B primer pools amplified TRB rearrangements. Via MiXCR, TCRdb re-called the multiplex PCR reads, giving one row per CDR3 protein. The sample includes fewer than 20,000 distinct CDR3 sequences, around a third seen only once; the top ten take approximately 16%. The sample belongs to a study of T and B cells in COVID-19 patients. As for the study in general: Peripheral blood came from COVID-19 patients with active infection or after recovery. Overall study results and limits: Few blood samples existed from mildly ill patients during symptoms or early in severe cases. Active COVID-19 showed highly clonal TRB repertoires; recovery showed diversity and richness above healthy donors.

The sequence derives from a human donor with active COVID-19. This chain joins TRBV20-1 and TRBJ1-5; TRBD1 matches 9 bases. Material: blood. CDR3: CSAYRDRVDSNQPQHF. CDR3 DNA sequence: TGCAGTGCCTACCGGGACAGGGTTGATAGCAATCAGCCCCAGCATTTT.